This paragraph reports one T cell receptor beta chain. As yet, its antigen is unknown. UMI-labeled 5' RACE TRB cDNA libraries were prepared from the cells. TCRdb processed the 5' RACE reads again and assigns one entry to each CDR3 protein, with no DNA. The sample totals around 160,000 distinct CDR3 sequences. The sample is drawn from a study of CXCR3-negative and CXCR3-positive naive CD8 T cells. Regarding the study as a whole: Similar TRBV-TRBJ usage was seen in naive cells (both CXCR3-negative and CXCR3-positive), but memory cells differed. Diversity ran similarly high across both naive subsets but far lower in memory CD8+ cells. The TRB CDR3s that CXCR3-positive naive cells carried were more hydrophobic than those of CXCR3-negative naive cells.

The clonotype comes from a human donor in good health. Some clones in this sample may be carry-over from other donors' samples. The specimen was naive CXCR3+ CD8+ T cells from blood. Subset in this sample: CD45RO-CCR7+CD27+CD95- naive CD8+ T cells expressing CXCR3 (TNR3+).

This CDR3 reads CASSWGQGANYGYTF. This chain connects TRBV5-1 to TRBJ1-2; TCRdb lists TRBD1, though no DNA is available to test this call. The length of the CDR3 is 15 residues. Germline V gives CDR1 SGHRS, CDR2 YFSETQ.